This TCR beta chain was sequenced in a study of blood T cell repertoires in COVID-19 (dated by TCRdb to 2018 to 2020). In terms of the full investigation: The collaborator samples originated in the United States, Italy and Spain and spanned the acute and convalescent phases of COVID-19. The material from the prospective study consisted of cDNA or gDNA derived from T cells, B-cell-depleted T cells, or PBMCs. Subjects who had been exposed to COVID-19, were actively infected with it, or had recovered from it provided the deeply sampled blood TCRbeta repertoires that made up the dataset. A freely available public database, intended as a resource for researchers studying the immune response to SARS-CoV-2, is where the repertoires were released. The samples were drawn from two sources: the first 160 participants of the ongoing ImmuneRACE study, and over 950 subjects contributed by 6 global collaborators. The sample metadata nearly always contained a de-identified subject ID, COVID-19 status, age in years and sex. Where available, HLA class I and class II types were taken from metadata supplied by the sample provider and were not determined by assay-based typing.

The immunoSEQ Assay, a bias-controlled multiplex PCR, was used to amplify TCRbeta CDR3 regions from genomic DNA. In the authors' own workflow: The number of nucleated cells in each sample was estimated by amplification of reference gene primers within the assay. Sequence reads were collapsed and filtered to measure the absolute abundance of every unique TCRbeta CDR3 rearrangement. For each sample, productive Simpson clonality was calculated as the square root of Simpson's diversity index over productive rearrangements. The table comes from immuneACCESS by way of TCRdb, which keeps in-frame sequences with V and J called. Part of the clones is missing from these tables; in studies checked, under half for an unresolved V gene and the rest for unknown reasons. V, J and clone size are those of that table, while D and trimming were read from the DNA. The sample contains about 200,000 clones, 85% to 90% of them found a single time. Roughly 6.2% of the sample rests with the top ten.

In the case of this clone: It has no known antigen specificity. The input lacks base qualities; no much larger clone sits a single base away.

A second Seattle source provided samples from volunteer blood donors who had recovered from COVID-19. The collaborating institutions used their own protocols to collect whole blood in K2EDTA tubes. For TCRbeta analysis, collaborator samples were shipped as frozen whole blood, as isolated PBMCs, or as DNA extracted from either sample type. Overall results and qualifications from the work: The amount of clinical and demographic metadata varied by source and participant and was provided uncurated.

The CDR3 numbers 16 residues from cysteine through phenylalanine. Just CDR3 DNA is preserved here, 48 bases in frame from base 1. Via the germline V gene (reference sequence), CDR1 is LNHDA and CDR2 SQIVND. V trim: 5 bases; J trim: 1 base; unmatched bases: 9. This receptor was obtained from a man aged 55 to 70 who had recovered from COVID-19. Sequencing was done on a sample of peripheral blood. The receptor chain draws on TRBV19 and TRBJ2-5, and 8 junction bases match TRBD2. The bases are TGTGCCAGTAGTCCCGGGATAGCGGGGCGCCAAGAGACCCAGTACTTC. Translated, it gives CASSPGIAGRQETQYF.